This T cell receptor beta chain was profiled in a study of blood T cell repertoires in COVID-19 (dated by TCRdb to about 2020). Turning to the overall study: The collaborator samples originated in the United States, Italy and Spain and spanned the acute and convalescent phases of COVID-19. Sample metadata almost always included a de-identified subject ID, COVID-19 status, age in years and sex. The prospective study material was composed of cDNA or gDNA derived from T cells, B-cell-depleted T cells, or PBMCs. Where available, HLA class I and class II types were taken from metadata supplied by the sample provider and were not determined by assay-based typing. The dataset comprised deeply sampled blood TCRbeta repertoires from subjects exposed to, actively infected with, or recovered from COVID-19. A freely available public database, intended as a resource for researchers studying the immune response to SARS-CoV-2, is where the repertoires were released. Samples came from the ongoing ImmuneRACE study (first 160 participants) plus 1,254 subjects from 6 global collaborators. Results the study describes overall, beyond this receptor: The quantity of clinical and demographic metadata differed by source and by participant and was supplied without curation.

TCRbeta CDR3 regions were amplified from genomic DNA by means of the immunoSEQ Assay, a bias-controlled multiplex PCR. In the source study's methods: The number of nucleated cells in each sample was estimated from the amplification of reference gene primers within the assay. Sequence reads were collapsed and filtered to measure the absolute abundance of every unique TCRbeta CDR3 rearrangement. For each sample, productive Simpson clonality was calculated by taking the square root of Simpson's diversity index across productive rearrangements. TCRdb limited this immuneACCESS table to in-frame rearrangements with V and J called. A share of clones is missing; checked studies link under half to unresolved V genes, and the rest is unexplained. Clone size and the V and J calls come from that table; the DNA yielded D and trimming. The sample records about 250,000 clones, about nine tenths of which are singletons. Together, the top ten hold around 1.7% of the sample.

On this clone: There is no known antigen for this receptor. Per-nucleotide qualities are absent, and no much larger clonotype sits a single base away.

In the prospective study, participants were 18 to 89 years old, resided in fewer than 25 geographic areas of the United States, and were enrolled through a virtual design. Cohort assignment in the prospective study relied on participant-reported clinical history from a screening survey and a study questionnaire. Recovered participants in ImmuneRACE Cohort 3 were defined as having two consecutive negative NP/OP PCR tests, clearance from a healthcare professional, or resolution of symptoms. In the prospective study, mobile phlebotomists collected whole blood, serum and a nasopharyngeal or oropharyngeal swab from each participant. Over a roughly two-month period, participants in the prospective study had the option of providing additional blood draws and questionnaires. Prospective study blood samples were shipped either frozen or at room temperature before DNA extraction. The CDR3 has 15 amino acids, counting the end cysteine and phenylalanine. Of the read, only the CDR3 DNA is kept; its 45 bases are in frame from base 1. A distance of 20 bases separates the germline ends of V and J, which lose 8 bases and 9 bases respectively. Per the germline V gene, SNHLY is the CDR1 and FYNNEI is the CDR2.

Sequences were obtained from PBMCs or T cells enriched from blood (not recorded which). The receptor comes from a man aged 35-49 years who had recovered from COVID-19. This chain is built from TRBV2 and TRBJ1-6; confidence is insufficient to name the D gene. The CDR3 region has the sequence CASVGGELFGSPLHF. The base sequence is TGTGCCAGCGTTGGCGGTGAGCTCTTTGGTTCACCCCTCCACTTT.